A selection of T cell receptor beta chains follows, all from one sample in a study of response to subunit inactivated influenza vaccine. TCRdb reprocessed the RT-PCR reads via MiXCR and lists one record per CDR3 protein. The data hold about 800,000 distinct CDR3 sequences, with 20% to 25% observed a single time. The material sequenced was PBMCs from blood, taken approximately 5 days after vaccination. These receptors came from a man in his forties or fifties who received an inactivated influenza vaccine. The CDR3 runs from the conserved cysteine through the conserved F or W. The D gene is left open where the match is weak. Some rows have no size entry. The others give once, few or many, or a class for an expanded clone.

D	V	J	size	CDR3	DNA
NA	TRBV5-1	TRBJ2-3	many	CASSLEAGTSTDTQYF	TGCGCCAGCAGCTTGGAGGCGGGAACTAGCACAGATACGCAGTATTTT
TRBD2	TRBV6-5	TRBJ2-7	many	CASRGLADEQYF	TGTGCCAGCAGGGGACTAGCGGATGAGCAGTACTTC
NA	TRBV5-4	TRBJ2-2	many	CASSWAANPTRRGTGELFF	TGTGCCAGCAGCTGGGCTGCTAACCCAACACGACGCGGCACCGGGGAGCTGTTTTTT
NA	TRBV28	TRBJ1-1	few	CASTGGGWNTEAFF	TGTGCCAGCACGGGGGGCGGGTGGAACACTGAAGCTTTCTTT
TRBD1	TRBV20-1	TRBJ2-2	few	CSARSRLKGQWNTGELFF	TGCAGTGCTAGAAGTCGCCTGAAGGGACAGTGGAACACCGGGGAGCTGTTTTTT
NA	TRBV5-1	TRBJ2-1	many	CASKQNSYNEQFF	TGCGCCAGCAAACAGAACTCCTACAATGAGCAGTTCTTC
NA	TRBV6-1	TRBJ2-5	few	CASSEMTEETQYF	TGTGCCAGCAGTGAAATGACAGAAGAGACCCAGTACTTC
NA	TRBV10-3	TRBJ1-3	few	CAITRNTGNTIYF	TGTGCCATCACCAGGAACACTGGAAACACCATATATTTT
NA	TRBV7-3	TRBJ2-3	NA	CASSHGPNTIDTQYF	TGTGCCAGCAGCCATGGACCAAACACCATAGATACGCAGTATTTT
TRBD2	TRBV12-3/TRBV12-4	TRBJ2-2	NA	CASSFERGVTGELFF	TGTGCCAGCAGTTTCGAGCGGGGGGTCACCGGGGAGCTGTTTTTT
NA	TRBV12-3/TRBV12-4	TRBJ1-1	few	CASSLVASALNTEAFF	TGTGCCAGCAGTTTAGTTGCGTCGGCCTTGAACACTGAAGCTTTCTTT
NA	TRBV7-9	TRBJ2-3	NA	CASSLPRDTDTQYF	TGTGCCAGCAGCTTGCCCAGAGACACAGATACGCAGTATTTT
NA	TRBV7-2	TRBJ2-1	NA	CASSLMVYGTLYNEQFF	TGTGCCAGCAGCTTAATGGTCTACGGGACTTTATACAATGAGCAGTTCTTC
NA	TRBV12-3/TRBV12-4	TRBJ2-7	few	CASSLSAGRFYEQYF	TGTGCCAGCAGTTTATCCGCGGGACGGTTCTACGAGCAGTACTTC
NA	TRBV12-3/TRBV12-4	TRBJ2-5	many	CASSPSTQGTETQYF	TGTGCCAGCAGTCCCTCGACTCAAGGGACGGAGACCCAGTACTTC
TRBD1	TRBV28	TRBJ2-7	NA	CASSATGGYTYEQYF	TGTGCCAGCAGTGCCACAGGGGGCTACACCTACGAGCAGTACTTC
NA	TRBV7-6	TRBJ2-3	NA	CASSLRQAGKTDTQYF	TGTGCCAGCAGCTTGCGACAGGCCGGGAAAACAGATACGCAGTATTTT
NA	TRBV5-5	TRBJ2-7	NA	CASSLGTPSEQYF	TGTGCCAGCAGCTTGGGGACGCCCTCGGAGCAGTACTTC
TRBD1	TRBV28	TRBJ2-5	NA	CASSLGATGWGETQYF	TGTGCCAGCAGTTTAGGAGCGACAGGGTGGGGCGAGACCCAGTACTTC
NA	TRBV7-3	TRBJ2-1	NA	CASSPGGYSRNEQFF	TGTGCCAGCAGCCCAGGGGGGTACAGCCGCAATGAGCAGTTCTTC
NA	TRBV20-1	TRBJ1-1	NA	CSARDSRNTEAFF	TGCAGTGCTAGAGATTCCAGGAACACTGAAGCTTTCTTT
NA	TRBV20-1	TRBJ2-7	few	CSARDFGGGYEQYF	TGCAGTGCTAGAGATTTTGGGGGCGGCTACGAGCAGTACTTC
NA	TRBV6-1	TRBJ1-5	NA	CASRGNQPQHF	TGTGCCAGCAGGGGCAATCAGCCCCAGCATTTT
NA	TRBV5-5	TRBJ2-5	NA	CASSSLVGQETQYF	TGTGCCAGCAGCTCCCTTGTAGGACAAGAGACCCAGTACTTC
NA	TRBV27	TRBJ2-7	few	CASSYRGWGYYEQYF	TGTGCCAGCAGTTATCGCGGCTGGGGCTACTACGAGCAGTACTTC
TRBD1	TRBV6-6	TRBJ2-2	many	CASGQVNTGELFF	TGTGCCAGCGGACAGGTCAACACCGGGGAGCTGTTTTTT
NA	TRBV29-1	TRBJ1-2	NA	CSVETALYGYTF	TGCAGCGTTGAAACAGCCCTCTATGGCTACACCTTC
TRBD2	TRBV6-5	TRBJ2-7	few	CASSSRASGTYEQYF	TGTGCCAGCAGTTCTCGGGCTAGCGGAACCTACGAGCAGTACTTC
NA	TRBV3-1	TRBJ2-1	NA	CASSQGHGRYEQFF	TGTGCCAGCAGCCAAGGTCATGGGCGTTATGAGCAGTTCTTC
TRBD2	TRBV7-2	TRBJ2-1	few	CASSLAGLAGGYEQFF	TGTGCCAGCAGCTTAGCGGGACTAGCGGGAGGGTATGAGCAGTTCTTC
NA	TRBV12-3/TRBV12-4	TRBJ1-4	few	CASSLGKRANEKLFF	TGTGCCAGCAGTTTAGGCAAGAGAGCGAATGAAAAACTGTTTTTT
TRBD2	TRBV25-1	TRBJ2-3	NA	CASHSGGPGLESTDTQYF	TGTGCCAGCCATAGCGGGGGGCCCGGACTTGAAAGCACAGATACGCAGTATTTT
TRBD2	TRBV10-3	TRBJ2-3	few	CANSGGGGTDTQYF	TGTGCCAACTCGGGGGGGGGCGGCACAGATACGCAGTATTTT
NA	TRBV7-2	TRBJ2-2	NA	CASKLAPNTGELFF	TGTGCCAGCAAACTCGCCCCGAACACCGGGGAGCTGTTTTTT
TRBD2	TRBV9	TRBJ2-7	NA	CASSCRTSGHEQYF	TGTGCCAGCAGCTGCCGGACTAGCGGACACGAGCAGTACTTC